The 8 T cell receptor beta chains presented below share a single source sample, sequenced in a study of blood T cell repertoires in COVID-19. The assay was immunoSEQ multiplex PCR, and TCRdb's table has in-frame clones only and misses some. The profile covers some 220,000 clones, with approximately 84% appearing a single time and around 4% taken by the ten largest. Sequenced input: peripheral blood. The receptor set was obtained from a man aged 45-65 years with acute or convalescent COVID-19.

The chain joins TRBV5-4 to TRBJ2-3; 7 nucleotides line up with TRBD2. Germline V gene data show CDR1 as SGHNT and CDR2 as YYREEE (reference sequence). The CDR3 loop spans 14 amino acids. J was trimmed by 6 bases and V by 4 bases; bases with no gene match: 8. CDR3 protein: CASSPELATDTQYF. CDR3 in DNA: TGTGCCAGCAGCCCAGAACTAGCGACGGATACGCAGTATTTT.

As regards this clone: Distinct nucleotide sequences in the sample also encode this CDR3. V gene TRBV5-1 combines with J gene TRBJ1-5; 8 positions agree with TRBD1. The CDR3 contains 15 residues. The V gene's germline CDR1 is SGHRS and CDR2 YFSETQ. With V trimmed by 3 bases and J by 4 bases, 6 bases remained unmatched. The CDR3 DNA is TGCGCCAGCAGCTCTGGACAGGGCGAGAATCAGCCCCAGCATTTT. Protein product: CASSSGQGENQPQHF.

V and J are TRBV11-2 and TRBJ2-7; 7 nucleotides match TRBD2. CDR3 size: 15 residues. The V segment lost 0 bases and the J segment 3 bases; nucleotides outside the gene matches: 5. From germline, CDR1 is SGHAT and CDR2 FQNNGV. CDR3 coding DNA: TGTGCCAGCAGCTTAGATCTAGCGGTTGGCTACGAGCAGTACTTC. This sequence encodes CASSLDLAVGYEQYF.

CDR3 region: CASSQEYLAGALEQFF. DNA for the CDR3: TGCGCCAGCAGCCAAGAGTATCTAGCGGGGGCACTTGAGCAGTTCTTC. J is TRBJ2-1 and V is TRBV4-1; TRBD2 matches at 10 bases. V shed 0 bases and J 9 bases; nucleotides not matched to a gene: 8. Germline CDR1 is MGHRA and CDR2 is YSYEKL. This CDR3 contains 16 residues.

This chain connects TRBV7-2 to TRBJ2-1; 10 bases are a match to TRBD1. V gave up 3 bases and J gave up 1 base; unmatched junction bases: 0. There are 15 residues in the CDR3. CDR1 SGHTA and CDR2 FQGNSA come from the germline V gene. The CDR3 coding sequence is TGTGCCAGCAGCTTGGACAGGGGGTCCTACAATGAGCAGTTCTTC. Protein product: CASSLDRGSYNEQFF.

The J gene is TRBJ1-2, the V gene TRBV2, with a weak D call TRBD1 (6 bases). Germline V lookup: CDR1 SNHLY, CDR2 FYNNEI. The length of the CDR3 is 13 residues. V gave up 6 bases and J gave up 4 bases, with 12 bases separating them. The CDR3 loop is CASRDQGFYGYTF. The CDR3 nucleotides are TGTGCCAGCAGAGATCAGGGGTTCTATGGCTACACCTTC.

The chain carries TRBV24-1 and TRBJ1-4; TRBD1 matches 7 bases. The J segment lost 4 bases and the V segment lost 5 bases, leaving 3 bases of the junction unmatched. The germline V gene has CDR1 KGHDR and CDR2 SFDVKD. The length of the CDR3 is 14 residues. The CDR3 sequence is CATSGGQLNEKLFF. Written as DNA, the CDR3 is TGTGCCACCAGTGGGGGACAGCTTAATGAAAAACTGTTTTTT.

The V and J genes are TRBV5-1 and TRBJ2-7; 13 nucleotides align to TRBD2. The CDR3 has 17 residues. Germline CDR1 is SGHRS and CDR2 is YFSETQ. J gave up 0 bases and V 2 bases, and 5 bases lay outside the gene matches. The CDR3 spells CASSLGLAGVSSYEQYF. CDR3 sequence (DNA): TGCGCCAGCAGCTTAGGACTAGCGGGGGTGAGCTCCTACGAGCAGTACTTC.